The 3 T cell receptor beta chains in this list originate from one sample, sequenced in a study of blood T cell repertoires in COVID-19. Generated by immunoSEQ multiplex PCR, the TCRdb table keeps only in-frame clones and is missing some. This sample carries about 220,000 clones, 85% to 90% of them seen once, and the ten largest clones take around 16%. Input material: PBMCs or T cells enriched from blood (not recorded which). All receptors derive from a man aged 25 to 40 who had been exposed to COVID-19.

The rearrangement links TRBV5-5 to TRBJ1-5; D is unresolved. Per germline, CDR1 SGHKS and CDR2 YYEKEE (reference sequence). This CDR3 is built from 14 residues. V was trimmed by 3 bases and J by 4 bases, leaving 11 bases between them. CDR3 loop: CASSYAARNQPQHF. Written as DNA, the CDR3 is TGTGCCAGCAGCTACGCCGCGAGGAATCAGCCCCAGCATTTT.

A few counts support this clone. The rearrangement links TRBV2 to TRBJ1-1; D not certain. In germline, CDR1 is SNHLY, CDR2 FYNNEI. The germline V and J ends were trimmed by 3 bases and 0 bases, with 5 bases remaining between them. CDR3 length: 13 residues. Here the CDR3 DNA reads TGTGCCAGCAGTGATGACTTGAACACTGAAGCTTTCTTT. Residues: CASSDDLNTEAFF.

This chain connects TRBV7-9 to TRBJ1-4; a weak D match, TRBD1 (5 bases). The CDR3 has 14 residues. V lost 2 bases to trimming and J lost 3 bases, with 7 bases between them. Germline V gene lookup returns CDR1 SEHNR and CDR2 FQNEAQ (reference sequence). Here the CDR3 reads CASSLRTSNEKLFF. The DNA of the CDR3 is TGTGCCAGCAGCTTAAGGACATCTAATGAAAAACTGTTTTTT. Full variable domain (remainder filled in from reference TRBV7-9 and TRBJ1-4): DTGVSQNPRHKITKRGQNVTFRCDPISEHNRLYWYRQTLGQGPEFLTYFQNEAQLEKSRLLSDRFSAERPKGSFSTLEIQRTEQGDSAMYLCASSLRTSNEKLFFGSGTQLSVL.